One and the same sample provided the 10 T cell receptor beta chains below, sequenced in a study of blood T cell repertoires in COVID-19. Clones were sequenced by immunoSEQ multiplex PCR, and TCRdb holds only the in-frame ones, with some missing. The data hold 250,000 or so clones, with around 84% observed a single time. The specimen was peripheral blood. These receptors all stem from a woman in her fifties or sixties with COVID-19, enrolled during active disease.

The CDR3 is CASSLTSGTDTQYF. In DNA form, the CDR3 reads TGTGCCAGTAGTCTTACTAGCGGCACAGATACGCAGTATTTT. V gene TRBV19 combines with J gene TRBJ2-3; TRBD2 agrees at 7 bases. V was pared by 5 bases and J by 1 base, with 3 bases of the junction left unmatched. Germline V gives CDR1 LNHDA, CDR2 SQIVND (reference sequence). The CDR3 has 14 amino acids.

This clone was detected only once. This chain uses TRBV5-6 with TRBJ2-2; 13 bases fit TRBD2. From germline, CDR1 is SGHDT and CDR2 YYEEEE. This CDR3 region has 19 residues. Trimming at V came to 2 bases and at J to 3 bases, leaving 10 bases not matched to a gene. The CDR3 loop reads CASSLPVGLAGVHTGELFF. The CDR3 DNA is TGTGCCAGCAGCTTACCCGTTGGACTAGCGGGAGTCCACACCGGGGAGCTGTTTTTT.

The J gene is TRBJ1-1, the V gene TRBV5-4, with 12 bases fitting TRBD1. The CDR3 runs to 18 residues. Trimming took 7 bases from V and 5 from J; bases not matched to a gene: 18. Looked up from germline, CDR1 is SGHNT and CDR2 is YYREEE (reference sequence). The CDR3 reads CASEGTGGEKPVGTEAFF. In nucleotides, the CDR3 is TGTGCCAGCGAGGGGACAGGGGGCGAAAAACCGGTGGGGACTGAAGCTTTCTTT.

The chain carries TRBV10-3 and TRBJ1-1, with D hard to call. CDR1 and CDR2 (germline): ENHRY, SYGVKD. This CDR3 spans 12 amino acids. V was cut by 6 bases and J by 7 bases, with 12 bases left in between. CDR3 sequence reads: CAIRDREGEAFF. In DNA form, the CDR3 reads TGTGCCATCAGGGACCGTGAGGGTGAAGCTTTCTTT.

This chain uses TRBV3-1 (or the pseudogene TRBV3-2) with TRBJ1-1; 8 bases map to TRBD1. The germline CDR1 and CDR2 sequences are LGHDT and YNNKEL (reference sequence). CDR3 length: 15 amino acids. Trimming took 5 bases from V and 4 from J; bases not matched to a gene: 9. For the CDR3, the DNA is TGTGCCAGCAGCACCCGAACCACAGGGGGCACTGAAGCTTTCTTT. Protein: CASSTRTTGGTEAFF.

The chain employs TRBV19 and TRBJ1-2; 8 positions match TRBD1. With 4 bases clipped from V and 2 bases from J, the junction kept 6 bases outside the gene matches. The CDR3 is made up of 15 amino acids. Looked up from germline, CDR1 is LNHDA and CDR2 is SQIVND (reference sequence). The CDR3 spells CASSTSRGRNYGYTF. CDR3 bases: TGTGCCAGTAGTACATCCAGGGGGCGAAACTATGGCTACACCTTC.

The gene calls are TRBV19 and TRBJ2-1, with 7 bases lining up with TRBD2. CDR1 is LNHDA and CDR2 is SQIVND in the germline V gene (reference sequence). The CDR3 contains 15 residues. V was pared by 0 bases and J by 10 bases, with 9 bases of the junction left unmatched. The CDR3 region is CASSIESLAATEQFF. CDR3 DNA sequence: TGTGCCAGTAGTATAGAGTCCCTAGCGGCCACCGAGCAGTTCTTC.

The rearrangement uses TRBV6-2 or TRBV6-3 and TRBJ2-5, with 14 bases identical to TRBD2. This CDR3 comprises 17 residues. The germline V gene has CDR1 MNHEY and CDR2 SVGEGT. The J segment lost 5 bases and the V segment lost 4 bases, leaving 9 bases of the junction unmatched. As DNA, the CDR3 is TGTGCCAGCAGTTCCCCGGGACTAGCGGGAGTAACTGAGACCCAGTACTTC. Its translation: CASSSPGLAGVTETQYF.

The J gene is TRBJ1-1, the V gene TRBV2; 7 bases line up with TRBD1. Per the germline V gene, CDR1 is SNHLY and CDR2 is FYNNEI. CDR3 size: 13 residues. With V trimmed by 6 bases and J by 7 bases, 8 bases remained unmatched. The CDR3 reads CASRGTEGGEAFF. The DNA for the CDR3 is TGTGCCAGCAGGGGGACAGAAGGGGGTGAAGCTTTCTTT.

The chain employs TRBV6-4 and TRBJ2-7; TRBD1 agrees at 7 bases. Per germline, CDR1 MRHNA and CDR2 SNTAGT. The CDR3 is made up of 14 amino acids. V lost 3 bases to trimming and J lost 1 base; unmatched junction nucleotides: 3. CDR3 sequence reads: CASSETGVSYEQYF. The CDR3 DNA is TGTGCCAGCAGTGAAACAGGGGTTTCCTACGAGCAGTACTTC.